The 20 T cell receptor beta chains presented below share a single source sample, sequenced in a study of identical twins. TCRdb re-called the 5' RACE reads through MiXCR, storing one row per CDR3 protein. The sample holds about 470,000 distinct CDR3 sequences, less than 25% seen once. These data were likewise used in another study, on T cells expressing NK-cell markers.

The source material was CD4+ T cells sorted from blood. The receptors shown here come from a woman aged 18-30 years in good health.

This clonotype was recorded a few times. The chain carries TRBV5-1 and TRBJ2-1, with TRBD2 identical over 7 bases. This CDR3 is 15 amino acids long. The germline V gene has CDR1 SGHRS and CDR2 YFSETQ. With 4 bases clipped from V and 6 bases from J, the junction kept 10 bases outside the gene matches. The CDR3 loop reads CASSQWGGMPNEQFF. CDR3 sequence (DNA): TGCGCCAGCAGCCAGTGGGGGGGTATGCCCAATGAGCAGTTCTTC.

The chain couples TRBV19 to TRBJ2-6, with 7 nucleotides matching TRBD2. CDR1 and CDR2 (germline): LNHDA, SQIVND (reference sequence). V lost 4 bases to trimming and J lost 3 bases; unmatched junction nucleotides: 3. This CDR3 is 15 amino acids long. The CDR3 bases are TGTGCCAGTAGTACGGGGGGAATTGGGGCCAACGTCCTGACTTTC. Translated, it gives CASSTGGIGANVLTF. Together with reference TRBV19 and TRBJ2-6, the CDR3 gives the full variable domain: DGGITQSPKYLFRKEGQNVTLSCEQNLNHDAMYWYRQDPGQGLRLIYYSQIVNDFQKGDIAEGYSVSREKKESFPLTVTSAQKNPTAFYLCASSTGGIGANVLTFGAGSRLTVL.

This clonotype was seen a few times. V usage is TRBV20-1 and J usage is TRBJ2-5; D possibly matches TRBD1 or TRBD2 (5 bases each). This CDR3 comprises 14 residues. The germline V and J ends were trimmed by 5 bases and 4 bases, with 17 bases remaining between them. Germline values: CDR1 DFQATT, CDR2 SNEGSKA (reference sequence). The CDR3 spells CSAYSRVGTETQYF. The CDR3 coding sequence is TGCAGTGCTTATTCTCGGGTAGGGACAGAGACCCAGTACTTC.

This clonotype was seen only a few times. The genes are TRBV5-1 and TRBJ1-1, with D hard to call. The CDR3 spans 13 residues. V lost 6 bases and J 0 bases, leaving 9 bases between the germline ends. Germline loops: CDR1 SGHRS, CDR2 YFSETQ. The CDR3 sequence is CASNRGLNTEAFF. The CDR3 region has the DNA TGCGCCAGCAACCGAGGGCTGAACACTGAAGCTTTCTTT.

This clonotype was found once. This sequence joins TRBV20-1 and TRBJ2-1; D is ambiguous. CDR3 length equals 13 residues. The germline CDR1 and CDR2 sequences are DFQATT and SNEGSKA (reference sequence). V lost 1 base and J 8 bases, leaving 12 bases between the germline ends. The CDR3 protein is CSARVPADDEQFF. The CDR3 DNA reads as TGCAGTGCTAGAGTCCCCGCGGATGATGAGCAGTTCTTC.

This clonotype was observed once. DNA of the CDR3: TGTGCCAGCAGCTTAGCGGGTACCAGCCACACCGGGGAGCTGTTTTTT. This gives the protein CASSLAGTSHTGELFF. This chain links TRBV7-2 with TRBJ2-2; no clear D. V was trimmed by 0 bases and J by 3 bases, leaving 11 bases between them. This CDR3 spans 16 amino acids. Germline V lookup: CDR1 SGHTA, CDR2 FQGNSA.

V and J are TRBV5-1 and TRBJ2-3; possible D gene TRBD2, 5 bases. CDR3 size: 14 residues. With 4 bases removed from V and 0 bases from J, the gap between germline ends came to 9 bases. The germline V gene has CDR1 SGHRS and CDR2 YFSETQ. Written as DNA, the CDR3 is TGCGCCAGCAGCATCCGGACTAGCACAGATACGCAGTATTTT. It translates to CASSIRTSTDTQYF.

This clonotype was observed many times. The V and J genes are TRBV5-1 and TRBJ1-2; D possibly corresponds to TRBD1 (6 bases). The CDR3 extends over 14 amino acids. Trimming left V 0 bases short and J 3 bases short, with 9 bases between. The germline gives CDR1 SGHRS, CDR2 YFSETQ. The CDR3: CASSLGTAYYGYTF. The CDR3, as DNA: TGCGCCAGCAGCTTGGGGACAGCCTACTATGGCTACACCTTC.

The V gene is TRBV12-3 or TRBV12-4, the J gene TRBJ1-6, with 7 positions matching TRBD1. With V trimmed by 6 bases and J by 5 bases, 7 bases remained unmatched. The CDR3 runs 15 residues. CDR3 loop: CASSIGTANNSPLHF. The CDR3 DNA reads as TGTGCCAGCAGCATCGGGACAGCCAATAATTCACCCCTCCACTTT.

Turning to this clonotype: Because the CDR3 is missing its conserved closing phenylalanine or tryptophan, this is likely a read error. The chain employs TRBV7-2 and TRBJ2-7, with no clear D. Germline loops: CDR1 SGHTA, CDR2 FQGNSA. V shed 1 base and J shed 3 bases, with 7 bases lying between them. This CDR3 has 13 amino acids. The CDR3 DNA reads TGTGCCAGCAGCTTAGGGGTAGTCTACGAGCAGTACTAC. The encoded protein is CASSLGVVYEQYY.

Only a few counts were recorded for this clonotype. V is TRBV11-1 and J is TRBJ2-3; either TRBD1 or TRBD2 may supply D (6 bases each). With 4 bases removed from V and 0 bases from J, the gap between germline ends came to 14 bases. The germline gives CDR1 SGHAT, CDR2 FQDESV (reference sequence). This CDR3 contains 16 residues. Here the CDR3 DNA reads TGTGCCAGCAGCTCCCGTTCGGGGGCAAGCACAGATACGCAGTATTTT. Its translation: CASSSRSGASTDTQYF.

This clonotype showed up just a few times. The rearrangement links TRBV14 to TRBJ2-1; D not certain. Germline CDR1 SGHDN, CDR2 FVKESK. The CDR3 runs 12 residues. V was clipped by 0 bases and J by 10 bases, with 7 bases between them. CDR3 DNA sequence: TGTGCCAGCAGCCAAGAGGCTAAAGAGCAGTTCTTC. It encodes CASSQEAKEQFF.

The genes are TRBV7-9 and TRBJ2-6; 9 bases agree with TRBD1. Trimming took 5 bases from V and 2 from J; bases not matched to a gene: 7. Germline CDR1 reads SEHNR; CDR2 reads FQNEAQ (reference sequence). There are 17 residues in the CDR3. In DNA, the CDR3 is TGTGCCAGCAGCGTGGACAGGGGTATAACTGGGGCCAACGTCCTGACTTTC. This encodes CASSVDRGITGANVLTF.

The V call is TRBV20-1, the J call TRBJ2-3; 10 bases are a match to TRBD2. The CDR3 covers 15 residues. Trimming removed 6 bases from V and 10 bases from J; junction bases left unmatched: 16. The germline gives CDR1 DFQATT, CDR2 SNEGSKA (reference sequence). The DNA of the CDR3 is TGCAGTGCAACCACCCCAGCGGGAGGGCCTTACGCGCAGTATTTT. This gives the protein CSATTPAGGPYAQYF.

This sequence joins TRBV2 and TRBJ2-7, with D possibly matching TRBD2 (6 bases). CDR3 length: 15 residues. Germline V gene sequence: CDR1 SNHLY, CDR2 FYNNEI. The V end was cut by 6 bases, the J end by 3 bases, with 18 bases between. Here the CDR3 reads CASRIRIGTLYEQYF. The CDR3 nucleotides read TGTGCCAGCAGAATAAGAATCGGGACTCTCTACGAGCAGTACTTC. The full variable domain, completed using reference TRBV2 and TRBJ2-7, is EPEVTQTPSHQVTQMGQEVILRCVPISNHLYFYWYRQILGQKVEFLVSFYNNEISEKSEIFDDQFSVERPDGSNFTLKIRSTKLEDSAMYFCASRIRIGTLYEQYFGPGTRLTVT.

The DNA for the CDR3 is TGCAGCGTTGAAGGGGACTGGGCCAACACAGATACGCAGTATTTT. Residues: CSVEGDWANTDTQYF. The gene calls are TRBV29-1 and TRBJ2-3, with D maybe TRBD2 (6 bases). Looked up from germline, CDR1 is SQVTM and CDR2 is ANQGSEA. With 1 base removed from V and 2 bases from J, the gap between germline ends came to 13 bases. The CDR3 length is 15 residues.

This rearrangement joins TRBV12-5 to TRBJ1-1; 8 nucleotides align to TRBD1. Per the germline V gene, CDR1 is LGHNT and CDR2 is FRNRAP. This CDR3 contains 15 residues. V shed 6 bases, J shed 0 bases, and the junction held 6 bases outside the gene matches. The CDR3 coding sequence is TGTGCTAGTGGAAAGACAGGGGCCCTGAACACTGAAGCTTTCTTT. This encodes CASGKTGALNTEAFF.

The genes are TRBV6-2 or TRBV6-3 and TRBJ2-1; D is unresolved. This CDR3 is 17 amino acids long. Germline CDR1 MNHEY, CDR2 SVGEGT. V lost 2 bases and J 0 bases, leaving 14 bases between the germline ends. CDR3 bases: TGTGCCAGCAGTTACCCCACCGGGCTAAGCTCCTACAATGAGCAGTTCTTC. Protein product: CASSYPTGLSSYNEQFF.

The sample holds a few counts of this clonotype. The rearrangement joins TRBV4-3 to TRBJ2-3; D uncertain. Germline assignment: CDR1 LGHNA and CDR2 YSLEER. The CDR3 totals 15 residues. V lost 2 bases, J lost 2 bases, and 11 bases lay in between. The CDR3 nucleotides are TGCGCCAGCAGCCAATTGCGGCACTCCACAGATACGCAGTATTTT. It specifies CASSQLRHSTDTQYF.

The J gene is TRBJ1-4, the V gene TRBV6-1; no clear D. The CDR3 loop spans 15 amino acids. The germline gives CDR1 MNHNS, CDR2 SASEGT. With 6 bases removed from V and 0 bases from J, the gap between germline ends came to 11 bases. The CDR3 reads CASSPQLATNEKLFF. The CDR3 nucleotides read TGTGCCAGCAGCCCCCAGCTTGCAACTAATGAAAAACTGTTTTTT.